This T cell receptor beta chain stems from a study of OX40 agonist ivuxolimab in advanced cancers. To note about this clone: Antigen unknown.

TCRdb keeps only in-frame clones here, not all; method: immunoSEQ multiplex PCR. Of tens of thousands of clones in the sample, about 89% were seen once. There are 14 residues in the CDR3. Looked up from germline, CDR1 is SGHDT and CDR2 is YYEEEE. The V end was cut by 7 bases, the J end by 3 bases, with 17 bases between. Study results and limitations: The 0.1-3.0 mg/kg partial responders had among the lowest clonal expansion. Doses of 0.1 to 3.0 mg/kg were accompanied by clonal expansion of CD4+ and CD8+ blood T cells by week 6.

The sequence came from an adult with an advanced solid tumor such as melanoma, head and neck, liver or kidney cancer. This chain joins TRBV5-6 and TRBJ2-7; D is possibly TRBD1 or TRBD2 (5 bases each). This sample comprised CD4+ or CD8+ T cells sorted from blood, obtained in a trial of the OX40 agonist ivuxolimab. CDR3 bases: TGTGCCAGCCATACCCGGGACCCATACTACGAGCAGTACTTC. Translated, it gives CASHTRDPYYEQYF.